These 26 T cell receptor beta chains originate from one sample sequenced in a study of blood T cells in healthy people across ages. Alongside a J-beta primer mix, a sample-barcoded 5' primer served in a second PCR lasting about 7 to 11 cycles. TCRdb reprocessed the 5' RACE reads with MiXCR, giving one entry per CDR3 protein. Altogether hundreds of thousands of distinct CDR3 sequences are present, 55% to 75% being singletons, with the ten largest covering about 20%. The sequencing input was blood. The receptor source for this set is a man aged 30 to 39 in good health.

This clonotype occurred a few times. The rearrangement uses TRBV11-2 and TRBJ2-4; D is unresolved. CDR1 and CDR2 (germline): SGHAT, FQNNGV. This CDR3 region has 14 residues. Trimming left V 6 bases short and J 1 base short, with 10 bases between. CDR3 coding DNA: TGTGCCAGCAGGGCCCTGGTGGCCAAAAACATTCAGTACTTC. The encoded protein is CASRALVAKNIQYF.

V is TRBV10-3 and J is TRBJ2-4; D is possibly TRBD2 (6 bases). The J call is in doubt because the DNA end fits TRBJ2-7 better. The CDR3 extends over 14 amino acids. Germline loops: CDR1 ENHRY, CDR2 SYGVKD. CDR3: CAISGWGEVYEQYF. CDR3 coding DNA: TGTGCCATCAGTGGGTGGGGGGAAGTCTACGAGCAGTACTTC.

The chain uses TRBV20-1 and TRBJ2-7, with 11 bases matching TRBD1. CDR1 is DFQATT, CDR2 SNEGSKA, per germline (reference sequence). The CDR3 is 14 amino acids. V was clipped by 5 bases and J by 6 bases; unmatched bases: 9. This CDR3 is CSALPGQGVVEQYF. The DNA for the CDR3 is TGCAGTGCTCTCCCGGGACAGGGGGTGGTCGAGCAGTACTTC.

Only a few counts were recorded for this clonotype. This chain links TRBV20-1 with TRBJ1-1, with a weak D call TRBD1 (6 bases). Germline V lookup: CDR1 DFQATT, CDR2 SNEGSKA (reference sequence). Trimming took off 6 bases at V and 1 base at J, with 12 bases between the two ends. The CDR3 sequence is 13 residues long. The CDR3 loop reads CSADRQANTEAFF. The CDR3, as DNA: TGCAGTGCGGATAGACAGGCGAACACTGAAGCTTTCTTT.

This clonotype appeared a few times. The chain combines TRBV27 with TRBJ2-7; 9 nucleotides line up with TRBD2. The CDR3 runs 15 residues. V was pared by 5 bases and J by 2 bases, with 7 bases of the junction left unmatched. Germline V gives CDR1 MNHEY, CDR2 SMNVEV (reference sequence). The CDR3 region has the DNA TGTGCCAGCAGTCCTAGCGGGATAGGAGCCTACGAGCAGTACTTC. Translating it yields CASSPSGIGAYEQYF.

V and J are TRBV6-5 and TRBJ2-6, with D hard to call. The V gene lost 0 bases and the J gene lost 4 bases, with 4 bases spanning the gap. Germline CDR1 is MNHEY and CDR2 is SVGAGI. CDR3 length equals 14 residues. CDR3: CASSYSYGANVLTF. The DNA for the CDR3 is TGTGCCAGCAGTTACTCGTACGGGGCCAACGTCCTGACTTTC.

CDR3 in DNA: TGTGCCAGCATATCAACGGACAGGACGCCCAGGGTAAATGAGCAGTTCTTC. This sequence encodes CASISTDRTPRVNEQFF. This chain joins TRBV6-2 or TRBV6-3 and TRBJ2-1, with 7 bases that match TRBD1. The CDR3 consists of 17 residues. Germline V gene data show CDR1 as MNHEY and CDR2 as SVGEGT. The ends lost 7 bases at V and 7 bases at J; junction bases unmatched: 19.

The rearrangement uses TRBV6-1 and TRBJ1-2, with D hard to call. This CDR3 is 14 amino acids long. Per the germline V gene, CDR1 is MNHNS and CDR2 is SASEGT. Between the trimmed V and J ends, which lost 5 bases and 0 bases, there was a span of 10 bases. In nucleotides, the CDR3 is TGTGCCAGCAGTTCAGTCCCTCCTAACTATGGCTACACCTTC. Protein sequence: CASSSVPPNYGYTF.

The V call is TRBV20-1, the J call TRBJ2-5; TRBD1 agrees at 7 bases. Germline V gene data show CDR1 as DFQATT and CDR2 as SNEGSKA (reference sequence). J lost 5 bases, V lost 4 bases, and 10 bases had no gene match. The CDR3 runs to 14 residues. As DNA, the CDR3 is TGCAGTGCTACTAGGGGGCAAGGGGTGGAGACCCAGTACTTC. This translates into CSATRGQGVETQYF.

This clonotype was recorded a few times. The chain carries TRBV18 and TRBJ2-3; D remains unclear. Germline V gene lookup returns CDR1 KGHSH and CDR2 LQKENI. Trimming took 5 bases from V and 4 from J, leaving 7 bases between them. The CDR3 loop spans 12 amino acids. Written as DNA, the CDR3 is TGTGCCAGCTCATCCTATTCAGATACGCAGTATTTT. As protein: CASSSYSDTQYF.

This clonotype was found a few times. The chain has TRBV20-1 and TRBJ2-3; the match to TRBD2 covers 9 bases. Trimming took 1 base from V and 2 from J; bases not matched to a gene: 1. CDR3 length: 14 amino acids. Germline V gene lookup returns CDR1 DFQATT and CDR2 SNEGSKA (reference sequence). CDR3 sequence: CSARGTSDTDTQYF. DNA for the CDR3: TGCAGTGCTAGAGGGACTAGCGACACAGATACGCAGTATTTT.

This chain joins TRBV27 and TRBJ2-1; 10 nucleotides agree with TRBD2. Germline loops: CDR1 MNHEY, CDR2 SMNVEV (reference sequence). The J segment lost 8 bases and the V segment lost 6 bases, leaving 10 bases of the junction unmatched. This CDR3 is built from 15 residues. The CDR3 sequence: CASRATSGWFDEQFF. The CDR3, as DNA: TGTGCCAGCAGGGCGACTAGCGGGTGGTTCGATGAGCAGTTCTTC.

This sequence joins TRBV29-1 and TRBJ2-1; TRBD2 matches at 7 bases. Germline trimming cut 4 bases from V and 6 bases from J; bases unmatched to any gene: 3. Per the germline V gene, CDR1 is SQVTM and CDR2 is ANQGSEA. CDR3 length: 12 residues. The CDR3 region has the DNA TGCAGCGTTGGGCGGGAGCCCAATGAGCAGTTCTTC. Protein: CSVGREPNEQFF.

This chain connects TRBV30 to TRBJ1-1; D gene unclear. This CDR3 region has 13 residues. From germline, CDR1 is GTSNPN and CDR2 SVGIG (reference sequence). Trimming took off 3 bases at V and 0 bases at J, with 8 bases between the two ends. CDR3 in amino acids: CAWRSGMNTEAFF. CDR3 nucleotide sequence: TGTGCCTGGAGGTCCGGGATGAACACTGAAGCTTTCTTT.

The chain couples TRBV6-6 to TRBJ1-1; D might be TRBD1 (5 bases). V was cut by 6 bases and J by 0 bases, with 11 bases left in between. The germline V gene encodes CDR1 MNHNY and CDR2 SVGAGI (reference sequence). The CDR3 is made up of 14 amino acids. CDR3 in amino acids: CASSPTVMNTEAFF. The CDR3 DNA reads TGTGCCAGCAGCCCGACAGTCATGAACACTGAAGCTTTCTTT.

This clonotype occurred a few times. This chain links TRBV7-6 with TRBJ2-1; D is unresolved. In germline, CDR1 is SGHVS, CDR2 FNYEAQ. The CDR3 is made up of 16 amino acids. V lost 2 bases and J lost 6, with 17 bases in between. CDR3 DNA sequence: TGTGCCAGCAGCTTACTACTACGGGCCTCCGCCAATGAGCAGTTCTTC. It yields the protein CASSLLLRASANEQFF.

The CDR3, as DNA: TGCAGCGTTGAAGGGACAGCTAGCACAGATACGCAGTATTTT. Its protein is CSVEGTASTDTQYF. J is TRBJ2-3 and V is TRBV29-1, with D perhaps TRBD1 (6 bases). The length of the CDR3 is 14 residues. Between the trimmed V and J ends, which lost 1 base and 0 bases, there was a span of 8 bases. The V gene's germline CDR1 is SQVTM and CDR2 ANQGSEA.

The rearrangement joins TRBV2 to TRBJ2-3; a weak D match, TRBD2 (5 bases). This CDR3 spans 14 amino acids. Germline V gene lookup returns CDR1 SNHLY and CDR2 FYNNEI. Trimming shortened V by 8 bases and J by 0 bases, and 12 bases separated the two germline ends. The CDR3 loop is CASVRERSTDTQYF. The CDR3 bases are TGTGCCAGCGTGAGGGAGAGGAGCACAGATACGCAGTATTTT. Drawing the rest from reference TRBV2 and TRBJ2-3, the complete variable domain is EPEVTQTPSHQVTQMGQEVILRCVPISNHLYFYWYRQILGQKVEFLVSFYNNEISEKSEIFDDQFSVERPDGSNFTLKIRSTKLEDSAMYFCASVRERSTDTQYFGPGTRLTVL.

J is TRBJ1-1 and V is TRBV12-3 or TRBV12-4; no firm D call. The length of the CDR3 is 12 residues. V gave up 5 bases and J gave up 8 bases, with 12 bases separating them. CDR3 sequence reads: CASSLVGPEAFF. As DNA, the CDR3 is TGTGCCAGCAGTCTGGTTGGGCCGGAAGCTTTCTTT.

This sequence joins TRBV20-1 and TRBJ1-5; a weak D match, TRBD1 (6 bases). The CDR3 is 13 residues long. CDR1 is DFQATT and CDR2 is SNEGSKA in the germline V gene (reference sequence). Trimming removed 4 bases at V and 4 bases at J, with 11 bases between. As DNA, the CDR3 is TGCAGTGCTATAGGGGGTTTAAATCAGCCCCAGCATTTT. Amino acid sequence: CSAIGGLNQPQHF.

This clonotype was found a few times. V and J are TRBV25-1 and TRBJ2-4, with 11 bases fitting TRBD2. The end of the DNA is better explained by TRBJ2-7, so the J call may be wrong. Germline values: CDR1 MGHDK, CDR2 SYGVNS. The CDR3 totals 12 residues. This chain's CDR3 is CASSSGRNEQYF. The CDR3 coding sequence is TGTGCCAGTTCTAGCGGGAGGAACGAGCAGTACTTC.

The chain uses TRBV20-1 and TRBJ1-1; D perhaps matches TRBD1 (5 bases). This CDR3 spans 14 amino acids. The V gene's germline CDR1 is DFQATT and CDR2 SNEGSKA (reference sequence). V lost 4 bases to trimming and J lost 4 bases, with 16 bases between them. The CDR3: CSAIPGLGTTEAFF. In DNA, the CDR3 is TGCAGTGCTATTCCAGGGTTGGGGACCACTGAAGCTTTCTTT.

V is TRBV9 and J is TRBJ2-5; 13 positions agree with TRBD2. The CDR3 is 16 residues long. From germline, CDR1 is SGDLS and CDR2 YYNGEE. With 3 bases clipped from V and 4 bases from J, the junction kept 6 bases outside the gene matches. CDR3 nucleotide sequence: TGTGCCAGCAGCGCCGGGACTAGCGGGGAGGCAGAGACCCAGTACTTC. Translation gives CASSAGTSGEAETQYF.

This clonotype occurred a few times. The CDR3 spells CASSASEQETQYF. The CDR3 DNA reads TGTGCCAGCAGCGCTAGCGAACAAGAGACCCAGTACTTC. The chain uses TRBV7-2 and TRBJ2-5; a weak D match, TRBD2 (6 bases). This CDR3 contains 13 residues. CDR1 and CDR2 from the germline V gene are SGHTA and FQGNSA. Trimming stripped 5 bases from V and 2 bases from J, with 9 bases between.

The sample holds a few counts of this clonotype. The genes are TRBV20-1 and TRBJ2-2, with 10 bases lining up with TRBD2. V shed 5 bases and J 4 bases; nucleotides not matched to a gene: 7. CDR3 size: 15 residues. Germline loops: CDR1 DFQATT, CDR2 SNEGSKA (reference sequence). The CDR3 nucleotides are TGCAGTGCTCGCCATAGCGGGAGGTTCACCGGGGAGCTGTTTTTT. It is translated as CSARHSGRFTGELFF.

V usage is TRBV11-2 and J usage is TRBJ2-2; TRBD2 might be the D (6 bases). The length of the CDR3 is 14 residues. V lost 3 bases, J lost 6 bases, and 11 bases lay in between. Germline V CDR1 and CDR2: SGHAT, FQNNGV. This CDR3 is CASSFAGLSGELFF. CDR3 nucleotides: TGTGCCAGCAGCTTCGCGGGGCTCTCCGGGGAGCTGTTTTTT.